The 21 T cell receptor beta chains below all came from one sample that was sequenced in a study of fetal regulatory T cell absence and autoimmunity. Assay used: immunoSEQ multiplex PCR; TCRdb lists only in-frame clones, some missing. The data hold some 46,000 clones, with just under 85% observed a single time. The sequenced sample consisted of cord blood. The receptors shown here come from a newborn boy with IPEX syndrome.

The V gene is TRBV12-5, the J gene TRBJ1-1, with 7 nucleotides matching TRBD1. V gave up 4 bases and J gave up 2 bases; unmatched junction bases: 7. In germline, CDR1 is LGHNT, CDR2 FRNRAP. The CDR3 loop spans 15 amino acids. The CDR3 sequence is CASGSLTGRNTEAFF. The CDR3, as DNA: TGTGCTAGTGGTTCGTTGACAGGGAGAAACACTGAAGCTTTCTTT. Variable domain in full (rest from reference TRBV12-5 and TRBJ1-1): DARVTQTPRHKVTEMGQEVTMRCQPILGHNTVFWYRQTMMQGLELLAYFRNRAPLDDSGMPKDRFSAEMPDATLATLKIQPSEPRDSAVYFCASGSLTGRNTEAFFGQGTRLTVV.

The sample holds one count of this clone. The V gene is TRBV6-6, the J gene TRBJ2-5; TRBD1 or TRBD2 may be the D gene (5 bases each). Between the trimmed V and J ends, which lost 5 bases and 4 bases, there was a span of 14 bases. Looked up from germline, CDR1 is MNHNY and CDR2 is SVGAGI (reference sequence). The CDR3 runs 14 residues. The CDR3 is CASSPSGDRETQYF. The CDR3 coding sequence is TGTGCCAGCAGTCCCTCCGGGGACCGAGAGACCCAGTACTTC.

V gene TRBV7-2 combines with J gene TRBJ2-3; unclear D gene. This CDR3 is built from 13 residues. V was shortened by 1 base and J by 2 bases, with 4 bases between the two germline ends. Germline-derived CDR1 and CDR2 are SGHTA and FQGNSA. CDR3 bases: TGTGCCAGCAGCTTAGGACTCACAGATACGCAGTATTTT. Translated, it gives CASSLGLTDTQYF.

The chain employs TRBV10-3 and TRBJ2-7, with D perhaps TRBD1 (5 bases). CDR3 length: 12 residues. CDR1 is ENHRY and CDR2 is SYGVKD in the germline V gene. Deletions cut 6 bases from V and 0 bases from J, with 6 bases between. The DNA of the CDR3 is TGTGCCATCAGGGACAACTCCTACGAGCAGTACTTC. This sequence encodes CAIRDNSYEQYF.

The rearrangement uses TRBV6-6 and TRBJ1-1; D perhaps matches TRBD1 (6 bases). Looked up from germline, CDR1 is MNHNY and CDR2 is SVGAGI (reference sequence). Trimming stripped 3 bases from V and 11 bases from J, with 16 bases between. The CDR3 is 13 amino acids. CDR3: CASSYRPGVGAFF. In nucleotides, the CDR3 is TGTGCCAGCAGTTATAGGCCAGGGGTTGGCGCTTTCTTT.

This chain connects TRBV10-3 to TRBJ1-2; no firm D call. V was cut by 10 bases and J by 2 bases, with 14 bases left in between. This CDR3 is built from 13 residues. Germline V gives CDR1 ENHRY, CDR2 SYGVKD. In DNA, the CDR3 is TGTGCCAGCTCAGGTTCGGTAAACTATGGCTACACCTTC. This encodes CASSGSVNYGYTF.

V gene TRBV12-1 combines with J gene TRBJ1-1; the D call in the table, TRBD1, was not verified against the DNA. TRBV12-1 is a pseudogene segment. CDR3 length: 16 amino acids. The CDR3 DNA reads TGTGCCAGCAGCAAGGGACAGGGGGCAGGTGAAACTGAAGCTTTCTTT. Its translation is CASSKGQGAGETEAFF.

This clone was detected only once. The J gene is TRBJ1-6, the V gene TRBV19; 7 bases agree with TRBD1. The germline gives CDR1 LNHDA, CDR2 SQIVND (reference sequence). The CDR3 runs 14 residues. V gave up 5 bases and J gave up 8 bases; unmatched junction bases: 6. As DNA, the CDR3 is TGTGCCAGTAGTCTGGACAGGAACGATTCACCCCTCCACTTT. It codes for CASSLDRNDSPLHF.

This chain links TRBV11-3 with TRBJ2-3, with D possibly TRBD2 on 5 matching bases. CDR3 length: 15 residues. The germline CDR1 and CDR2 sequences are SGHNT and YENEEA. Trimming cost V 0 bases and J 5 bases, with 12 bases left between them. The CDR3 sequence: CASSLETSYEDTQYF. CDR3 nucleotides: TGTGCCAGCAGCTTAGAAACTAGTTATGAAGATACGCAGTATTTT.

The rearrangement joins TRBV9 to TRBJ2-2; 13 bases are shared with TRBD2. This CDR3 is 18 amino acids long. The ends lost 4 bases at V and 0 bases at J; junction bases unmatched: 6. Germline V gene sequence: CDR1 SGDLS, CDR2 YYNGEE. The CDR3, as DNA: TGTGCCAGCAGCCATGGGACTAGCGGGGAAGCGAACACCGGGGAGCTGTTTTTT. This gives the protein CASSHGTSGEANTGELFF.

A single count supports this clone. The CDR3 here is CASSKGGHETYQETQYF. The CDR3 DNA is TGTGCCAGCAGCAAAGGGGGTCACGAAACCTACCAAGAGACCCAGTACTTC. The chain uses TRBV21-1 and TRBJ2-5. TRBV21-1 is designated a pseudogene. There are 17 residues in the CDR3.

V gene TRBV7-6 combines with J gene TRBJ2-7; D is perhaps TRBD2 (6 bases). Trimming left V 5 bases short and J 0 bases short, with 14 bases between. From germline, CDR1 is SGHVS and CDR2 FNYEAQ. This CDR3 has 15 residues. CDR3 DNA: TGTGCCAGCAGCCCTGGGGACTCTCTCTCCTACGAGCAGTACTTC. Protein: CASSPGDSLSYEQYF. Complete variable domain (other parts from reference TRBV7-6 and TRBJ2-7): GAGVSQSPRYKVTKRGQDVALRCDPISGHVSLYWYRQALGQGPEFLTYFNYEAQQDKSGLPNDRFSAERPEGSISTLTIQRTEQRDSAMYRCASSPGDSLSYEQYFGPGTRLTVT.

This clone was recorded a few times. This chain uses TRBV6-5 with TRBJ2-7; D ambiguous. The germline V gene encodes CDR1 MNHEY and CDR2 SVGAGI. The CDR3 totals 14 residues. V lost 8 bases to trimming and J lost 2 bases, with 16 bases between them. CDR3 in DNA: TGTGCCAGCGGTATCCTCGGCACCACCTACGAGCAGTACTTC. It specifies CASGILGTTYEQYF.

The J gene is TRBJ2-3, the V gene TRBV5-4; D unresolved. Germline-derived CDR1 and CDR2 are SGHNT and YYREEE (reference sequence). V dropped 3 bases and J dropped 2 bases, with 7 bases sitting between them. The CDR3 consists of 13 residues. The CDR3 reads CASSSLTTDTQYF. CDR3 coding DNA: TGTGCCAGCAGCTCACTCACCACAGATACGCAGTATTTT.

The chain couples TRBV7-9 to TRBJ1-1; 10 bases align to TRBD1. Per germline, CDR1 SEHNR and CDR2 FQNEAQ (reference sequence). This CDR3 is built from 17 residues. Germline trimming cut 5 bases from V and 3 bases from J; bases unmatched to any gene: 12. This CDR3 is CASSPPRDRGSYTEAFF. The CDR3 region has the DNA TGTGCCAGCAGCCCGCCCCGGGACAGGGGCTCCTACACTGAAGCTTTCTTT.

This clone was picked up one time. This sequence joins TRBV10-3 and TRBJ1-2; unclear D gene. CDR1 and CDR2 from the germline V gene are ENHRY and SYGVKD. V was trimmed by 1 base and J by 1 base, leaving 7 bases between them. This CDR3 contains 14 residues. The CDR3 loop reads CAISEYEINYGYTF. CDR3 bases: TGTGCCATCAGTGAGTACGAGATTAACTATGGCTACACCTTC.

The CDR3 is CASSRGLAGRTDTQYF. DNA for the CDR3: TGTGCCAGCAGTCGGGGACTAGCGGGAAGGACAGATACGCAGTATTTT. The rearrangement uses TRBV27 and TRBJ2-3, with 13 bases that match TRBD2. V was pared by 5 bases and J by 3 bases, with 5 bases of the junction left unmatched. The CDR3 is 16 amino acids. Germline CDR1 is MNHEY and CDR2 is SMNVEV (reference sequence).

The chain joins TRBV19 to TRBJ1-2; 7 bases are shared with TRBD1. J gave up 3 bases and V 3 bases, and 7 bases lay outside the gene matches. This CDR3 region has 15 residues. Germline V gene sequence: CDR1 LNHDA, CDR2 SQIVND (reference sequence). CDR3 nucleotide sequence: TGTGCCAGTAGTATCCCGACAGGGTGGGACTATGGCTACACCTTC. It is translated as CASSIPTGWDYGYTF.

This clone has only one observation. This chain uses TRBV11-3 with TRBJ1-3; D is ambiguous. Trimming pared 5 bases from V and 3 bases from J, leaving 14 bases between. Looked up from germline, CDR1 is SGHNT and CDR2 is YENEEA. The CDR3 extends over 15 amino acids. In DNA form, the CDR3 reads TGTGCCAGCAGCACTTCTCAGGAGGGTGGAAACACCATATATTTT. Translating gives CASSTSQEGGNTIYF. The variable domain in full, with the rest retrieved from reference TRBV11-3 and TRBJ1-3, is EAGVVQSPRYKIIEKKQPVAFWCNPISGHNTLYWYLQNLGQGPELLIRYENEEAVDDSQLPKDRFSAERLKGVDSTLKIQPAELGDSAVYLCASSTSQEGGNTIYFGEGSWLTVV.

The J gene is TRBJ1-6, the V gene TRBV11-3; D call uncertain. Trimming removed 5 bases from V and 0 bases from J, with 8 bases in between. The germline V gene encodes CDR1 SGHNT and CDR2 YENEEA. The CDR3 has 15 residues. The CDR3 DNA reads TGTGCCAGCAGCCCAAGGAGCTCCTATAATTCACCCCTCCACTTT. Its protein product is CASSPRSSYNSPLHF.

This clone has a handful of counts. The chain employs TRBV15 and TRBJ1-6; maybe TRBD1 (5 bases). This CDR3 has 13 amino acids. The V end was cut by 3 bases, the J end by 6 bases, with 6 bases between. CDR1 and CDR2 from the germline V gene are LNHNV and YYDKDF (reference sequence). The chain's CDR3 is CATSRGVNSPLHF. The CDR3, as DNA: TGTGCCACCAGCAGGGGGGTTAATTCACCCCTCCACTTT. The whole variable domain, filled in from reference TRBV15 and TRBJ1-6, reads DAMVIQNPRYQVTQFGKPVTLSCSQTLNHNVMYWYQQKSSQAPKLLFHYYDKDFNNEADTPDNFQSRRPNTSFCFLDIRSPGLGDTAMYLCATSRGVNSPLHFGNGTRLTVT.